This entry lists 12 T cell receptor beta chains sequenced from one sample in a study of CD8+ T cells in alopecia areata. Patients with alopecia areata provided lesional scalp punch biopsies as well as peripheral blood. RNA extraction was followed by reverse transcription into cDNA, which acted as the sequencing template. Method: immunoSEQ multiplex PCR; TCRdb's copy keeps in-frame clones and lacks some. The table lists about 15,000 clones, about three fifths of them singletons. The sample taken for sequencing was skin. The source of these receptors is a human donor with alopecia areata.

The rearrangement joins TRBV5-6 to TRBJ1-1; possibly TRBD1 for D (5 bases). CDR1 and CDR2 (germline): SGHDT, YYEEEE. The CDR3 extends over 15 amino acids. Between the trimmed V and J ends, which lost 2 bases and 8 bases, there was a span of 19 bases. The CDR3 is CASSFGRGGAFEAFF. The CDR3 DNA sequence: TGTGCCAGCAGCTTCGGCCGTGGTGGGGCGTTCGAAGCTTTCTTT.

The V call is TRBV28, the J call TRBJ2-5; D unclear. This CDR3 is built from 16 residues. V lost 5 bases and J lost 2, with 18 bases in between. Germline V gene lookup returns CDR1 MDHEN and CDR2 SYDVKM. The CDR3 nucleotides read TGTGCCAGCAGTGGGTTCGAAGCGCCGAATCAAGAGACCCAGTACTTC. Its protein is CASSGFEAPNQETQYF.

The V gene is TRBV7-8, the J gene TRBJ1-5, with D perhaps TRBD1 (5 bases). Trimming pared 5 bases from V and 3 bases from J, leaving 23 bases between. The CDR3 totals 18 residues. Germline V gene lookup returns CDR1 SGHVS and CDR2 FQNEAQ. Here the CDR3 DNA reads TGTGCCAGCAGCCCCCCGGGGCCGAGCTACTCCAACAATCAGCCCCAGCATTTT. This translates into CASSPPGPSYSNNQPQHF.

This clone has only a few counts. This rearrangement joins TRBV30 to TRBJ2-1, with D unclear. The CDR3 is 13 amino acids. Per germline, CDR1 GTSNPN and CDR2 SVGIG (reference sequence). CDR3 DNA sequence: TGTGCACAGTCTTGGGCCACGGTCAATGAGCAGTTCTTC. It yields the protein CAQSWATVNEQFF. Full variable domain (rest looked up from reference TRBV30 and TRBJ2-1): SQTIHQWPATLVQPVGSPLSLECTVEGTSNPNLYWYRQAAGRGLQLLFYSVGIGQISSEVPQNLSASRPQDRQFILSSKKLLLSDSGFYLCAQSWATVNEQFFGPGTRLTVL.

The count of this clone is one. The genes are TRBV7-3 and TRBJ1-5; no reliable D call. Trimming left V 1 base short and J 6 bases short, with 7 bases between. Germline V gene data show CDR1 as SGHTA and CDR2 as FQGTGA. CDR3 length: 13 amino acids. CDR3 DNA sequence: TGTGCCAGCAGCTTAAACATCGGTCAGCCCCAGCATTTT. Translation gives CASSLNIGQPQHF.

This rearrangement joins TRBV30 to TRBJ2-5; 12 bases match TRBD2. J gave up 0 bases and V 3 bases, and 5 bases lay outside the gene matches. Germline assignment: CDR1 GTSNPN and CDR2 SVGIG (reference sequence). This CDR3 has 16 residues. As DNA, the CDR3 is TGTGCCTGGAGATATCGACTAGCGGGAGACCAAGAGACCCAGTACTTC. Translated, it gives CAWRYRLAGDQETQYF.

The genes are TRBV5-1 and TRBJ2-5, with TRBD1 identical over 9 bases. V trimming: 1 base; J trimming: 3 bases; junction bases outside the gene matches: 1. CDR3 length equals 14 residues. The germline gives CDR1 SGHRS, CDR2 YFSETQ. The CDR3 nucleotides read TGCGCCAGCAGCTTGTGGACAGGGGAAGAGACCCAGTACTTC. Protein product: CASSLWTGEETQYF.

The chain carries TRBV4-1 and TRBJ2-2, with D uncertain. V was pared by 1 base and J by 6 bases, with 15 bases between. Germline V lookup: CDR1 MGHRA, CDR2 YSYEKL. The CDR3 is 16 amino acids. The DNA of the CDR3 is TGCGCCAGCAGCCAAGTAAACATGGGATGGGCCGGGGAGCTGTTTTTT. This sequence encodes CASSQVNMGWAGELFF.

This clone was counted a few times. CDR3 sequence reads: CASSLAASKRNYGYTF. The CDR3 nucleotides read TGCGCCAGCAGCTTGGCCGCTTCGAAGAGAAACTATGGCTACACCTTC. The rearrangement joins TRBV5-1 to TRBJ1-2; D is unclear. This CDR3 comprises 16 residues. Trimming cost V 0 bases and J 2 bases, with 14 bases left between them. CDR1 and CDR2 from the germline V gene are SGHRS and YFSETQ. The whole variable domain, filled in from reference TRBV5-1 and TRBJ1-2, reads KAGVTQTPRYLIKTRGQQVTLSCSPISGHRSVSWYQQTPGQGLQFLFEYFSETQRNKGNFPGRFSGRQFSNSRSEMNVSTLELGDSALYLCASSLAASKRNYGYTFGSGTRLTVV.

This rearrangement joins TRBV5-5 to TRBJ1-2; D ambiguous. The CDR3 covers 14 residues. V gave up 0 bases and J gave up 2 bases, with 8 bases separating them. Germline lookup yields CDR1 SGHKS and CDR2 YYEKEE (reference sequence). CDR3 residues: CASSLVGRNYGYTF. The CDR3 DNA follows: TGTGCCAGCAGCTTGGTAGGCAGGAACTATGGCTACACCTTC.

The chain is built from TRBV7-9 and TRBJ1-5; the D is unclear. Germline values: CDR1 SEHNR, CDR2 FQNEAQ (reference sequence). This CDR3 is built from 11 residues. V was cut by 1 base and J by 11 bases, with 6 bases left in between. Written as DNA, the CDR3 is TGTGCCAGCAGCTTAGGAGGGACCCAGCATTTT. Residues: CASSLGGTQHF.

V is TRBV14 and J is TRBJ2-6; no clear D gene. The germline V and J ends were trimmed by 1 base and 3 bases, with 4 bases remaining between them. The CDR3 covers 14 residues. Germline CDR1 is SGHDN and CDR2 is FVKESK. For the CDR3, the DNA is TGTGCCAGCAGCCAAGTTGTTGGGGCCAACGTCCTGACTTTC. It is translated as CASSQVVGANVLTF.